These 8 T cell receptor beta chains were all obtained from the same sample, sequenced in a study of blood T cells in healthy people across ages. Primers used in a second PCR of about 7 to 12 cycles were a sample-barcoded 5' primer and a J-beta primer mix. TCRdb recomputed calls from the 5' RACE reads with MiXCR, one row per CDR3 protein. The data hold 1.5 million to 2 million distinct CDR3 sequences, with about 49% observed a single time. Sequencing used blood. These receptors came from a woman in her thirties or forties in good health.

V gene TRBV6-1 combines with J gene TRBJ1-2; no firm D call. The CDR3 sequence is 14 residues long. V was clipped by 2 bases and J by 4 bases, with 11 bases between them. CDR1 MNHNS and CDR2 SASEGT come from the germline V gene. CDR3 coding DNA: TGTGCCAGCAGTGAAATTGTAGGCACCTATGGCTACACCTTC. This translates into CASSEIVGTYGYTF.

The CDR3 sequence: CSVVIGDRNGGYTF. In DNA, the CDR3 is TGCAGCGTTGTTATCGGGGACAGGAATGGTGGCTACACCTTC. The V call is TRBV29-1, the J call TRBJ1-2, with 8 positions matching TRBD1. The V segment lost 4 bases and the J segment 7 bases; nucleotides outside the gene matches: 11. Germline CDR1 is SQVTM and CDR2 is ANQGSEA. This CDR3 spans 14 amino acids.

The sample holds one count of this clonotype. The chain recombines TRBV6-5 with TRBJ1-2; D is perhaps TRBD1 (6 bases). The CDR3 is 14 amino acids. CDR1 is MNHEY, CDR2 SVGAGI, per germline. V dropped 6 bases and J dropped 7 bases, with 18 bases sitting between them. As DNA, the CDR3 is TGTGCCAGCAGGGTTCCAGGGGCCTGGGGTGGCTACACCTTC. Amino acids: CASRVPGAWGGYTF.

The J gene is TRBJ2-5, the V gene TRBV7-2; D may be TRBD1 or TRBD2 (6 bases each). The germline V gene has CDR1 SGHTA and CDR2 FQGNSA. The CDR3 contains 14 residues. V was cut by 3 bases and J by 3 bases, with 11 bases left in between. CDR3 amino acids: CASSLGGPKETQYF. Written as DNA, the CDR3 is TGTGCCAGCAGCTTGGGGGGCCCCAAAGAGACCCAGTACTTC.

This chain uses TRBV9 with TRBJ2-3, with 13 bases that match TRBD2. Trimming cost V 3 bases and J 6 bases; bases outside gene matches: 19. CDR1 and CDR2 (germline): SGDLS, YYNGEE. The CDR3 consists of 20 residues. The CDR3 DNA follows: TGTGCCAGCAGCGACCCCCGGGGGGGGACTAGCGGGGTGGGGTTTGATACGCAGTATTTT. It encodes CASSDPRGGTSGVGFDTQYF. The complete variable domain, with remaining parts taken from reference TRBV9 and TRBJ2-3, reads DSGVTQTPKHLITATGQRVTLRCSPRSGDLSVYWYQQSLDQGLQFLIQYYNGEERAKGNILERFSAQQFPDLHSELNLSSLELGDSALYFCASSDPRGGTSGVGFDTQYFGPGTRLTVL.

This chain joins TRBV20-1 and TRBJ2-7; 8 bases fit TRBD1. The J call may be incorrect, as the DNA end agrees better with TRBJ2-5. The germline V gene has CDR1 DFQATT and CDR2 SNEGSKA (reference sequence). The CDR3 length is 14 residues. CDR3 sequence: CSAAMTGVPETQYF. DNA of the CDR3: TGCAGTGCGGCGATGACAGGGGTCCCAGAGACCCAGTACTTC.

V and J are TRBV4-3 and TRBJ1-4, with D maybe TRBD1 (6 bases). Between the trimmed V and J ends, which lost 4 bases and 7 bases, there was a span of 16 bases. In germline, CDR1 is LGHNA, CDR2 YSLEER. The CDR3 runs to 15 residues. The CDR3 sequence is CASSPGSRGSEKLFF. CDR3 DNA sequence: TGCGCCAGCAGCCCCGGATCGAGGGGGAGTGAAAAACTGTTTTTT.

The gene calls are TRBV20-1 and TRBJ2-5; D is ambiguous. Germline CDR1 is DFQATT and CDR2 is SNEGSKA (reference sequence). This CDR3 contains 12 residues. V shed 4 bases and J shed 5 bases, with 11 bases lying between them. CDR3 amino acids: CSAKRGAETQYF. The CDR3 coding sequence is TGCAGTGCTAAGCGCGGAGCGGAGACCCAGTACTTC.